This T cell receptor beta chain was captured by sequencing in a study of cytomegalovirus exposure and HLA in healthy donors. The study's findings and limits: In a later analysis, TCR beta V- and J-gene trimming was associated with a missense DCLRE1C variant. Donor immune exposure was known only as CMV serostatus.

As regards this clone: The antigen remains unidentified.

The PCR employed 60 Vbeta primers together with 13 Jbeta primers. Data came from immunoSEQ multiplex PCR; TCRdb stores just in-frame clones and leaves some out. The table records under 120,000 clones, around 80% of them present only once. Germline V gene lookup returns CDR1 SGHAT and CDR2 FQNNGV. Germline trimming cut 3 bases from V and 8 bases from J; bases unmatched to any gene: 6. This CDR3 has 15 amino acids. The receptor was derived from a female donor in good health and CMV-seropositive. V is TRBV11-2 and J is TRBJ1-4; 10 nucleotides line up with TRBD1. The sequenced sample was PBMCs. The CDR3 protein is CASSFRDRGGEKLFF. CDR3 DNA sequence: TGTGCCAGCAGCTTTCGGGACAGGGGTGGGGAAAAACTGTTTTTT. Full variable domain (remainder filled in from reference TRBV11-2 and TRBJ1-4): EAGVAQSPRYKIIEKRQSVAFWCNPISGHATLYWYQQILGQGPKLLIQFQNNGVVDDSQLPKDRFSAERLKGVDSTLKIQPAKLEDSAVYLCASSFRDRGGEKLFFGSGTQLSVL.